A single sample is the source of the 24 T cell receptor beta chains below, sequenced in a study of molecular identifiers for immune sequencing clone quantification. TCRdb processed the PCR reads anew with MiXCR; each CDR3 protein has one entry. The data contain 68,000 or so distinct CDR3 sequences, around a sixth of them seen just once; the ten biggest clones take up 1.4% to 1.5%. Input material: naive CD8+ T cells from blood, with Jurkat cell RNA spiked in. Subset given: FACS-sorted CD8+CD4-CCR7+CD45RA+ naive T cells. These receptors came from a human donor in good health. Some libraries in this study had Jurkat cell RNA spiked in.

This clonotype was found many times. This chain links TRBV5-6 with TRBJ1-1; tentatively, D is TRBD1 (5 bases). CDR1 SGHDT and CDR2 YYEEEE come from the germline V gene. V was trimmed by 3 bases and J by 5 bases, leaving 14 bases between them. This CDR3 is 14 amino acids long. The CDR3 DNA sequence: TGTGCCAGCAGCTCAACCGGGACCTATACTGAAGCTTTCTTT. Residues: CASSSTGTYTEAFF.

This clonotype occurred many times. This sequence joins TRBV20-1 and TRBJ2-5; no definite D call. The length of the CDR3 is 15 residues. Looked up from germline, CDR1 is DFQATT and CDR2 is SNEGSKA (reference sequence). V was pared by 0 bases and J by 1 base, with 12 bases between. Here the CDR3 DNA reads TGCAGTGCTAGAGATGGTGGGCAGGCCCAAGAGACCCAGTACTTC. It encodes CSARDGGQAQETQYF.

Many counts were recorded for this clonotype. The V and J genes are TRBV6-1 and TRBJ2-1, with TRBD2 identical over 8 bases. The germline CDR1 and CDR2 sequences are MNHNS and SASEGT. With 5 bases clipped from V and 7 bases from J, the junction kept 10 bases outside the gene matches. CDR3 length: 15 amino acids. The CDR3 protein is CASSLPGLAFNEQFF. CDR3 coding DNA: TGTGCCAGCAGTCTCCCTGGACTAGCTTTTAATGAGCAGTTCTTC.

This clonotype was seen ten or more times. This chain uses TRBV12-5 with TRBJ1-3, with 7 nucleotides matching TRBD1. The V and J ends lost 5 bases and 0 bases, in that order; junction bases with no gene match: 10. This CDR3 comprises 17 residues. The V gene's germline CDR1 is LGHNT and CDR2 FRNRAP. The CDR3 bases are TGTGCTAGTGGTCCGGGACAGCTTATGCTCTCTGGAAACACCATATATTTT. The encoded protein is CASGPGQLMLSGNTIYF.

In this sample, this clonotype turned up many times. CDR3 region: CASSLGVSDTIYF. The DNA of the CDR3 is TGTGCCAGCAGTCTCGGGGTTTCGGACACCATATATTTT. The rearrangement links TRBV7-6 to TRBJ1-3; no clear D. Germline V gene data show CDR1 as SGHVS and CDR2 as FNYEAQ. The CDR3 is made up of 13 amino acids. V dropped 6 bases and J dropped 8 bases, with 14 bases sitting between them.

This clonotype turned up a few times. The chain links TRBV2 to TRBJ1-1; D not certain. V was pared by 6 bases and J by 6 bases, with 11 bases between. Per the germline V gene, CDR1 is SNHLY and CDR2 is FYNNEI. The CDR3 is 12 amino acids. For the CDR3, the DNA is TGTGCCAGCAGATGGGTGGCGGCTGAAGCTTTCTTT. Encoded protein: CASRWVAAEAFF.

V is TRBV21-1 and J is TRBJ2-7; no DNA check was done on the table's D call, TRBD2. TRBV21-1 is assigned pseudogene status. CDR3 length: 17 residues. CDR3 loop: CASSKGGTREGPREQYF. The CDR3 DNA reads TGTGCCAGCAGCAAAGGTGGAACGCGGGAGGGCCCCCGCGAGCAGTACTTC.

The chain recombines TRBV5-4 with TRBJ2-7; 11 bases fit TRBD2. The germline CDR1 and CDR2 sequences are SGHNT and YYREEE (reference sequence). The CDR3 loop spans 15 amino acids. Germline trimming cut 2 bases from V and 4 bases from J; bases unmatched to any gene: 5. The CDR3, as DNA: TGTGCCAGCAGCTTAATAGCGGGAGGGGGGTACGAGCAGTACTTC. It yields the protein CASSLIAGGGYEQYF.

A note on this clonotype: Lacking the conserved final phenylalanine or tryptophan, this CDR3 likely reflects a read error. The V call is TRBV3-1, the J call TRBJ2-7, with no clear D. The CDR3 loop spans 12 amino acids. Between the trimmed V and J ends, which lost 1 base and 6 bases, there was a span of 7 bases. The germline CDR1 and CDR2 sequences are LGHDT and YNNKEL (reference sequence). The chain's CDR3 is CASSQVPSEQYS. The CDR3 DNA reads as TGTGCCAGCAGCCAAGTCCCTAGCGAGCAGTACTCC.

Remarks on this clonotype: Possible read error: a much larger clone is one base away. The V and J genes are TRBV29-1 and TRBJ2-3; the D is unclear. Germline V gene sequence: CDR1 SQVTM, CDR2 ANQGSEA. The V and J ends lost 2 bases and 3 bases respectively, with 21 bases between them. This CDR3 has 17 amino acids. CDR3 bases: TGCAGCGTTGAATCGTGGCTCCCCCTTAGGAAAACAGATACGCAGTATTTT. This codes for CSVESWLPLRKTDTQYF.

There are many counts of this clonotype. This chain links TRBV7-8 with TRBJ2-6, with D hard to call. The V and J ends lost 3 bases and 2 bases respectively, with 11 bases between them. The CDR3 covers 16 residues. Germline CDR1 and CDR2: SGHVS and FQNEAQ. This CDR3 is CASSFGPPAGANVLTF. In nucleotides, the CDR3 is TGTGCCAGCAGCTTTGGTCCTCCAGCTGGGGCCAACGTCCTGACTTTC.

This clonotype was detected ten times or more. A read error may account for a junction end that differs from germline. The V call is TRBV7-9, the J call TRBJ1-1; tentative D call: TRBD1 (5 bases). This CDR3 is built from 18 residues. The V gene's germline CDR1 is SEHNR and CDR2 FQNEAQ (reference sequence). The CDR3 here is CASSSETDTGALFAEVFF. Written as DNA, the CDR3 is TGTGCCAGCAGCTCAGAGACAGATACAGGCGCTCTTTTCGCTGAAGTTTTCTTT.

This clonotype was seen at least ten times. The J gene is TRBJ2-3, the V gene TRBV20-1; D possibly corresponds to TRBD2 (6 bases). The V gene's germline CDR1 is DFQATT and CDR2 SNEGSKA (reference sequence). V dropped 0 bases and J dropped 2 bases, with 12 bases sitting between them. This CDR3 region has 15 residues. In DNA, the CDR3 is TGCAGTGCTAGAGATCAGGGACTGTTCACAGATACGCAGTATTTT. Translating gives CSARDQGLFTDTQYF.

This clonotype was counted ten times or more. The rearrangement uses TRBV29-1 and TRBJ2-1, with 14 bases that match TRBD2. The junction had 2 bases not matched to a gene; V was cut back by 4 bases and J by 6 bases. Germline assignment: CDR1 SQVTM and CDR2 ANQGSEA. The CDR3 is 14 amino acids. The CDR3 here is CSVAGTSGGNEQFF. The CDR3 DNA reads TGCAGCGTTGCTGGGACTAGCGGGGGCAATGAGCAGTTCTTC.

About this clonotype: A read error may be the cause here, since a much bigger clone is one base away. The chain couples TRBV27 to TRBJ2-7; 8 nucleotides agree with TRBD2. Looked up from germline, CDR1 is MNHEY and CDR2 is SMNVEV (reference sequence). This CDR3 contains 13 residues. Losses at the gene ends were 5 bases for V and 8 bases for J; bases not matched to a gene: 8. CDR3 loop: CASSGGGLGKQYF. DNA of the CDR3: TGTGCCAGCAGTGGCGGGGGGTTGGGCAAGCAGTACTTC.

The table lists this clonotype with many counts. The CDR3 coding sequence is TGTGCCAGCAGCGGTACCGGGATTCCGGGGAACAATGAGCAGTTCTTC. This translates into CASSGTGIPGNNEQFF. The gene calls are TRBV7-6 and TRBJ2-1, with a tentative D call TRBD2 (5 bases). Germline CDR1 and CDR2: SGHVS and FNYEAQ. CDR3 size: 16 residues. Trimming left V 5 bases short and J 5 bases short, with 19 bases between.

This clonotype was recorded many times. The genes are TRBV6-6 and TRBJ2-2; 7 nucleotides match TRBD1. This CDR3 has 17 residues. Looked up from germline, CDR1 is MNHNY and CDR2 is SVGAGI (reference sequence). V lost 3 bases, J lost 3 bases, and 10 bases stayed unmatched. The CDR3: CASSYKILGQYTGELFF. DNA for the CDR3: TGTGCCAGCAGTTATAAGATTCTGGGACAGTACACCGGGGAGCTGTTTTTT.

This clonotype appeared many times. The chain carries TRBV5-1 and TRBJ2-2; a weak D match, TRBD1 (6 bases). This CDR3 has 15 residues. V lost 1 base and J lost 3, with 10 bases in between. Germline CDR1 reads SGHRS; CDR2 reads YFSETQ. The CDR3 nucleotides are TGCGCCAGCAGCTTGTTGGACAGTTACACCGGGGAGCTGTTTTTT. This gives the protein CASSLLDSYTGELFF.

This clonotype was seen just once. A much larger clone differs by one base, so this may be a read error. The V gene is TRBV27, the J gene TRBJ2-7; D assignment may be TRBD1 or TRBD2 (7 bases each). This CDR3 has 14 amino acids. Trimming took off 6 bases at V and 3 bases at J, with 15 bases between the two ends. Per germline, CDR1 MNHEY and CDR2 SMNVEV (reference sequence). CDR3 protein: CASRAFRGGYEQYF. For the CDR3, the DNA is TGTGCCAGCAGAGCGTTCAGGGGGGGCTACGAGCAGTACTTC.

Ten or more counts support this clonotype. The V call is TRBV6-2 or TRBV6-3, the J call TRBJ1-1; D is perhaps TRBD1 (5 bases). The CDR3 is made up of 13 amino acids. Trimming shortened V by 1 base and J by 11 bases, and 14 bases separated the two germline ends. Looked up from germline, CDR1 is MNHEY and CDR2 is SVGEGT. This CDR3 reads CASSYYGGATAFF. As DNA, the CDR3 is TGTGCCAGCAGTTACTATGGTGGGGCCACGGCTTTCTTT.

A few counts support this clonotype. A much larger clone is a single base away; this may be a read error. The chain links TRBV7-2 to TRBJ2-1; D possibly uses TRBD1 or TRBD2 (5 bases each). The V gene lost 6 bases and the J gene lost 7 bases, with 19 bases spanning the gap. Per the germline V gene, CDR1 is SGHTA and CDR2 is FQGNSA. The CDR3 length is 15 residues. This chain's CDR3 is CASRPQTWDLNEQFF. CDR3 in DNA: TGTGCCAGCAGGCCCCAGACTTGGGACCTAAATGAGCAGTTCTTC. The complete variable domain, with remaining parts taken from reference TRBV7-2 and TRBJ2-1, reads GAGVSQSPSNKVTEKGKDVELRCDPISGHTALYWYRQSLGQGLEFLIYFQGNSAPDKSGLPSDRFSAERTGGSVSTLTIQRTQQEDSAVYLCASRPQTWDLNEQFFGPGTRLTVL.

The genes are TRBV13 and TRBJ1-2; 9 bases align to TRBD1. CDR3 length: 14 residues. Germline V gene data show CDR1 as PRHDT and CDR2 as FYEKMQ (reference sequence). V shed 5 bases, J shed 8 bases, and the junction held 9 bases outside the gene matches. CDR3 sequence: CASSARTGVKGYTF. The CDR3 bases are TGTGCCAGCAGCGCCCGGACAGGGGTTAAGGGCTACACCTTC.

This clonotype was seen a single time. This could be a read error, since a much larger clone is one nucleotide away. Since no conserved phenylalanine or tryptophan closes the CDR3, a read error is the likely cause. CDR3 amino acids: CASSLGLAFDDTQYL. CDR3 DNA: TGTGCCAGCAGCCTGGGACTAGCGTTTGATGATACGCAGTATCTT. The chain has TRBV27 and TRBJ2-3, with 10 bases lining up with TRBD2. With 6 bases clipped from V and 6 bases from J, the junction kept 9 bases outside the gene matches. This CDR3 spans 15 amino acids. CDR1 and CDR2 (germline): MNHEY, SMNVEV (reference sequence).

Regarding this clonotype: This may be a read error, as it is one base from a much larger clone. V gene TRBV19 combines with J gene TRBJ1-5; maybe TRBD1 (6 bases). The J call is uncertain, as TRBJ2-3 better fits the DNA end. Germline CDR1 LNHDA, CDR2 SQIVND (reference sequence). CDR3 length: 14 amino acids. For the CDR3, the DNA is TGTGCCAGTATCGGTTGGGGGCAGGATCAGCCCCAGTATTTT. Encoded protein: CASIGWGQDQPQYF.